Listed here is a single T cell receptor beta chain. The ends lost 4 bases at V and 5 bases at J; junction bases unmatched: 7. Germline lookup yields CDR1 SQVTM and CDR2 ANQGSEA. This CDR3 has 14 residues. TCRdb fed the reads into MiXCR, producing one record per CDR3 protein. The table shows fewer than 700,000 distinct CDR3 sequences, with approximately 24% occurring only once. The data were obtained in a study of T cell repertoires in cytomegalovirus infection. J is TRBJ2-2 and V is TRBV29-1; TRBD2 matches 7 bases. The sequence came from a human donor in good health (CMV status not recorded). Some clones in this sample may be carry-over from other donors' samples. The material sequenced was CD8+ T cells from PBMCs. As DNA, the CDR3 is TGCAGCGTTGGCAAGCGGGGCCAAACCGGGGAGCTGTTTTTT. Its translation is CSVGKRGQTGELFF.